One and the same sample provided the 29 T cell receptor beta chains below, sequenced in a study of vaccination and CD4 T cells after COVID-19. Researchers used the Oncomine TCR Beta short-read assay to sequence DNA from cultured CD4+ T cells. TCRdb reanalysed the PCR reads using MiXCR and keeps one entry per CDR3 protein. The data contain more than 15,000 distinct CDR3 sequences, 45% to 50% of them seen just once; the ten biggest clones take up around 18%. Which antigens these TCRs recognize remains unknown. Regarding treatment: roughly nine-day PBMC culture with coronavirus spike peptide pools or control peptides (ViraFEST assay). Sequencing was performed on CD4+ T cells from blood, cultured in vitro, taken before SARS-CoV-2 vaccination. The receptors were sampled from a human donor who received a COVID-19 vaccine.

The chain uses TRBV20-1 and TRBJ1-4, with D uncertain. CDR1 is DFQATT and CDR2 is SNEGSKA in the germline V gene (reference sequence). Between the trimmed V and J ends, which lost 4 bases and 8 bases, there was a span of 14 bases. This CDR3 spans 13 amino acids. The DNA of the CDR3 is TGCAGTGCTATGAGTGACTCGGGGGAAAAACTGTTTTTT. Translated: CSAMSDSGEKLFF.

CDR3 bases: TGTGCCAGCAGCCCATACAAGCTGGTGGGGTACAATGAGCAGTTCTTC. Its protein product is CASSPYKLVGYNEQFF. This chain connects TRBV7-9 to TRBJ2-1; the D is unclear. The CDR3 sequence is 16 residues long. The ends were cut back, 5 bases at V and 4 bases at J, with 18 bases in the middle. Germline values: CDR1 SEHNR, CDR2 FQNEAQ (reference sequence).

The J gene is TRBJ2-1, the V gene TRBV19; 13 positions agree with TRBD2. V shed 5 bases, J shed 4 bases, and the junction held 5 bases outside the gene matches. The CDR3 spans 16 residues. CDR1 and CDR2 from the germline V gene are LNHDA and SQIVND (reference sequence). CDR3: CASSSRTSGGYNEQFF. The CDR3 bases are TGTGCCAGTAGTTCCAGGACTAGCGGGGGTTACAATGAGCAGTTCTTC.

The chain combines TRBV20-1 with TRBJ1-4; 8 nucleotides line up with TRBD1. With V trimmed by 0 bases and J by 7 bases, 4 bases remained unmatched. Germline values: CDR1 DFQATT, CDR2 SNEGSKA (reference sequence). The CDR3 contains 14 residues. CDR3 DNA sequence: TGCAGTGCTAGAGATGGACAGGGAAGTGAAAAACTGTTTTTT. It yields the protein CSARDGQGSEKLFF.

This clonotype was counted between two and nine times. The chain employs TRBV6-1 and TRBJ1-2; the match to TRBD1 covers 8 bases. CDR3 size: 15 residues. Germline-derived CDR1 and CDR2 are MNHNS and SASEGT. After removal of 6 bases from V and 4 bases from J, the junction contained 10 bases not matched to a gene. CDR3 DNA: TGTGCCAGCAGCCGACAGGGGAAGAGTGGCTATGGCTACACCTTC. Translating it yields CASSRQGKSGYGYTF.

In its sample, this clonotype was seen a few times. The J gene is TRBJ1-2, the V gene TRBV7-9; D gene uncertain. The germline V gene has CDR1 SEHNR and CDR2 FQNEAQ (reference sequence). Trimming pared 1 base from V and 7 bases from J, leaving 10 bases between. This CDR3 comprises 13 residues. The CDR3 protein is CASSLGSPSGYTF. The CDR3 DNA sequence: TGTGCCAGCAGCTTAGGGAGCCCCAGTGGCTACACCTTC.

This sequence joins TRBV6-1 and TRBJ1-5; the match to TRBD1 covers 7 bases. J was trimmed by 3 bases and V by 5 bases; bases with no gene match: 4. Germline V gene data show CDR1 as MNHNS and CDR2 as SASEGT. CDR3 length equals 14 residues. CDR3 in DNA: TGTGCCAGCAGTCGGGACAGCTACAATCAGCCCCAGCATTTT. It specifies CASSRDSYNQPQHF.

This clonotype was detected a few times. V is TRBV24-1 and J is TRBJ2-1; 7 bases are shared with TRBD1. The CDR3 contains 14 residues. Germline values: CDR1 KGHDR, CDR2 SFDVKD. The V and J ends lost 7 bases and 5 bases, in that order; junction bases with no gene match: 7. The DNA of the CDR3 is TGTGCCACCAGGGGACAGCGCCAAAACAATGAGCAGTTCTTC. Translating it yields CATRGQRQNNEQFF.

The V gene is TRBV29-1, the J gene TRBJ1-1; D not certain. Germline V gene data show CDR1 as SQVTM and CDR2 as ANQGSEA. Trimming left V 0 bases short and J 8 bases short, with 10 bases between. CDR3 size: 12 residues. The DNA for the CDR3 is TGCAGCGTTGAAGAGGGCGGTGGGGAAGCTTTCTTT. It yields the protein CSVEEGGGEAFF.

J is TRBJ2-1 and V is TRBV5-1, with 7 bases identical to TRBD1. The ends lost 3 bases at V and 3 bases at J; junction bases unmatched: 15. The germline V gene encodes CDR1 SGHRS and CDR2 YFSETQ. This CDR3 comprises 18 residues. The CDR3 DNA reads TGCGCCAGCAGCTGGAACAGGGGTCCGAGAACCCTCTACAATGAGCAGTTCTTC. It is translated as CASSWNRGPRTLYNEQFF.

The CDR3: CASSLDRDSYEQYF. In DNA form, the CDR3 reads TGTGCCAGCAGCTTGGACAGGGACTCCTACGAGCAGTACTTC. The chain uses TRBV11-2 and TRBJ2-7; 8 bases are shared with TRBD1. V dropped 3 bases and J dropped 0; count of bases not matched to a gene: 1. Per germline, CDR1 SGHAT and CDR2 FQNNGV. The CDR3 runs to 14 residues.

The rearrangement joins TRBV5-4 to TRBJ2-7, with no clear D. The CDR3 has 14 residues. The V gene's germline CDR1 is SGHNT and CDR2 YYREEE (reference sequence). With 0 bases removed from V and 3 bases from J, the gap between germline ends came to 10 bases. Here the CDR3 DNA reads TGTGCCAGCAGCTTGGGTGGCCGCGACTACGAGCAGTACTTC. It specifies CASSLGGRDYEQYF.

The genes are TRBV6-1 and TRBJ2-6; 10 nucleotides agree with TRBD2. This CDR3 spans 19 amino acids. V was pared by 6 bases and J by 4 bases, with 15 bases of the junction left unmatched. Germline V gene data show CDR1 as MNHNS and CDR2 as SASEGT. In nucleotides, the CDR3 is TGTGCCAGCAGCCCCGGGACTAGCGCCTTTGGAGCAGGGGCCAACGTCCTGACTTTC. Translation gives CASSPGTSAFGAGANVLTF.

In its sample, this clonotype was seen a few times. V is TRBV6-2 or TRBV6-3 and J is TRBJ2-7; D gene ambiguous. V was clipped by 10 bases and J by 2 bases, with 18 bases between them. The CDR3 runs 14 residues. CDR1 is MNHEY, CDR2 SVGEGT, per germline. This chain's CDR3 is CATHFSLSPYEQYF. In DNA, the CDR3 is TGTGCCACCCACTTTTCTCTATCCCCCTACGAGCAGTACTTC.

This chain links TRBV19 with TRBJ2-3; D not certain. V lost 4 bases to trimming and J lost 6 bases, with 11 bases between them. Per the germline V gene, CDR1 is LNHDA and CDR2 is SQIVND (reference sequence). The CDR3 consists of 13 residues. The CDR3 reads CASSNAPGDTQYF. CDR3 DNA sequence: TGTGCCAGTAGTAATGCCCCCGGGGATACGCAGTATTTT.

The chain combines TRBV6-5 with TRBJ1-2; a possible D gene is TRBD1 (6 bases). Germline CDR1 is MNHEY and CDR2 is SVGAGI. Trimming stripped 4 bases from V and 1 base from J, with 19 bases between. CDR3 length: 17 amino acids. The CDR3 DNA is TGTGCCAGCAGTTCCAACGCTGGGGGGCGCGGTAACTATGGCTACACCTTC. Protein: CASSSNAGGRGNYGYTF.

This clonotype was counted a few times. This chain uses TRBV6-1 with TRBJ1-2; a weak D match, TRBD1 (5 bases). The CDR3 has 14 amino acids. The V end lost 7 bases, the J end lost 4 bases, and 16 bases lay between the germline ends. Looked up from germline, CDR1 is MNHNS and CDR2 is SASEGT. CDR3 sequence: CASTRDGFVYGYTF. CDR3 in DNA: TGTGCCAGCACCAGGGACGGATTCGTCTATGGCTACACCTTC.

In its sample, this clonotype was seen a few times. The chain combines TRBV19 with TRBJ1-2; a possible D gene is TRBD1 (5 bases). CDR1 and CDR2 from the germline V gene are LNHDA and SQIVND (reference sequence). Trimming removed 6 bases at V and 8 bases at J, with 19 bases between. CDR3 length equals 14 residues. CDR3 protein: CASRSSGGEHGYTF. The CDR3 DNA is TGTGCCAGTAGATCTTCTGGGGGTGAACACGGCTACACCTTC.

This clonotype was detected a few times. The rearrangement links TRBV10-1 to TRBJ2-3; no clear D. The germline V gene encodes CDR1 WNHNN and CDR2 SYGVQD (reference sequence). CDR3 size: 14 residues. Trimming shortened V by 4 bases and J by 2 bases, and 10 bases separated the two germline ends. CDR3 nucleotides: TGCGCCAGCAGTGCTGACCTCTACACAGATACGCAGTATTTT. Residues: CASSADLYTDTQYF.

The chain has TRBV6-1 and TRBJ1-5; D may be TRBD1 (5 bases). Trimming shortened V by 5 bases and J by 3 bases, and 17 bases separated the two germline ends. From germline, CDR1 is MNHNS and CDR2 SASEGT. This CDR3 is built from 16 residues. The CDR3 sequence: CASSPHGGTPNQPQHF. The CDR3 nucleotides read TGTGCCAGCAGTCCCCACGGAGGGACCCCCAATCAGCCCCAGCATTTT.

The V call is TRBV6-1, the J call TRBJ2-1; D gene unclear. CDR3 size: 16 residues. The germline CDR1 and CDR2 sequences are MNHNS and SASEGT. The V end was cut by 1 base, the J end by 0 bases, with 10 bases between. Written as DNA, the CDR3 is TGTGCCAGCAGTGAAGTAGCCATGGGCTCCTACAATGAGCAGTTCTTC. Encoded protein: CASSEVAMGSYNEQFF.

The chain links TRBV12-5 to TRBJ1-2; D is ambiguous. Trimming took off 1 base at V and 14 bases at J, with 11 bases between the two ends. The CDR3 totals 11 residues. Germline values: CDR1 LGHNT, CDR2 FRNRAP. The DNA for the CDR3 is TGTGCTAGTGGTTTGGACGCTCCTAAAACCTTC. This sequence encodes CASGLDAPKTF.

This sequence joins TRBV20-1 and TRBJ2-7, with 7 bases identical to TRBD1. V gave up 0 bases and J gave up 1 base; unmatched junction bases: 9. This CDR3 region has 16 residues. Germline CDR1 and CDR2: DFQATT and SNEGSKA (reference sequence). The CDR3 coding sequence is TGCAGTGCTAGAGATTTCAACCGGGACAGTTCCTACGAGCAGTACTTC. This encodes CSARDFNRDSSYEQYF.

By sample share, this clonotype is medium-sized. DNA of the CDR3: TGTGCCAGCAACGACAGGGCTTCCCCCTACGAGCAGTACTTC. Translation: CASNDRASPYEQYF. The V call is TRBV6-1, the J call TRBJ2-7, with 7 bases matching TRBD1. CDR3 length equals 14 residues. The V gene end was trimmed by 7 bases and the J gene end by 2 bases; junction bases not matched to a gene: 8. CDR1 is MNHNS and CDR2 is SASEGT in the germline V gene.

V gene TRBV12-3 or TRBV12-4 combines with J gene TRBJ2-3; maybe TRBD1 (5 bases). V was shortened by 3 bases and J by 3 bases, with 13 bases between the two germline ends. The length of the CDR3 is 15 residues. The CDR3 loop reads CASSFVQGRTDTQYF. Written as DNA, the CDR3 is TGTGCCAGCAGTTTTGTGCAGGGCCGAACAGATACGCAGTATTTT.

The chain links TRBV19 to TRBJ2-5, with D possibly matching TRBD2 (6 bases). Looked up from germline, CDR1 is LNHDA and CDR2 is SQIVND (reference sequence). The CDR3 totals 14 residues. Trimming cost V 6 bases and J 2 bases, with 13 bases left between them. The CDR3 region has the DNA TGTGCCAGTAGCCGGGGGACGAATCAAGAGACCCAGTACTTC. Its translation: CASSRGTNQETQYF.

This clonotype was seen more than once but under ten times. This rearrangement joins TRBV7-3 to TRBJ2-5; tentatively, D is TRBD1 (6 bases). The germline V gene encodes CDR1 SGHTA and CDR2 FQGTGA. V lost 1 base and J 4 bases, leaving 10 bases between the germline ends. The CDR3 loop spans 14 amino acids. The CDR3, as DNA: TGTGCCAGCAGCTTAATTGGCAGGGGAGAGACCCAGTACTTC. Translating gives CASSLIGRGETQYF.

This clonotype was counted only a few times. The V gene is TRBV19, the J gene TRBJ2-2; TRBD1 aligns across 10 bases. From germline, CDR1 is LNHDA and CDR2 SQIVND (reference sequence). There are 14 residues in the CDR3. J was trimmed by 6 bases and V by 6 bases; bases with no gene match: 4. CDR3 residues: CASRQGQGAGELFF. For the CDR3, the DNA is TGTGCCAGTAGACAAGGACAGGGGGCCGGGGAGCTGTTTTTT.

Turning to this clonotype: A read error may account for a junction end that differs from germline. The CDR3 loop reads CASGRDRGGNRPQHF. The CDR3 nucleotides are TGTGCCAGCGGGAGGGACAGGGGTGGCAATCGGCCCCAGCATTTT. The rearrangement joins TRBV6-1 to TRBJ1-5, with TRBD1 matching 10 bases. The CDR3 is 15 residues long. Germline-derived CDR1 and CDR2 are MNHNS and SASEGT.